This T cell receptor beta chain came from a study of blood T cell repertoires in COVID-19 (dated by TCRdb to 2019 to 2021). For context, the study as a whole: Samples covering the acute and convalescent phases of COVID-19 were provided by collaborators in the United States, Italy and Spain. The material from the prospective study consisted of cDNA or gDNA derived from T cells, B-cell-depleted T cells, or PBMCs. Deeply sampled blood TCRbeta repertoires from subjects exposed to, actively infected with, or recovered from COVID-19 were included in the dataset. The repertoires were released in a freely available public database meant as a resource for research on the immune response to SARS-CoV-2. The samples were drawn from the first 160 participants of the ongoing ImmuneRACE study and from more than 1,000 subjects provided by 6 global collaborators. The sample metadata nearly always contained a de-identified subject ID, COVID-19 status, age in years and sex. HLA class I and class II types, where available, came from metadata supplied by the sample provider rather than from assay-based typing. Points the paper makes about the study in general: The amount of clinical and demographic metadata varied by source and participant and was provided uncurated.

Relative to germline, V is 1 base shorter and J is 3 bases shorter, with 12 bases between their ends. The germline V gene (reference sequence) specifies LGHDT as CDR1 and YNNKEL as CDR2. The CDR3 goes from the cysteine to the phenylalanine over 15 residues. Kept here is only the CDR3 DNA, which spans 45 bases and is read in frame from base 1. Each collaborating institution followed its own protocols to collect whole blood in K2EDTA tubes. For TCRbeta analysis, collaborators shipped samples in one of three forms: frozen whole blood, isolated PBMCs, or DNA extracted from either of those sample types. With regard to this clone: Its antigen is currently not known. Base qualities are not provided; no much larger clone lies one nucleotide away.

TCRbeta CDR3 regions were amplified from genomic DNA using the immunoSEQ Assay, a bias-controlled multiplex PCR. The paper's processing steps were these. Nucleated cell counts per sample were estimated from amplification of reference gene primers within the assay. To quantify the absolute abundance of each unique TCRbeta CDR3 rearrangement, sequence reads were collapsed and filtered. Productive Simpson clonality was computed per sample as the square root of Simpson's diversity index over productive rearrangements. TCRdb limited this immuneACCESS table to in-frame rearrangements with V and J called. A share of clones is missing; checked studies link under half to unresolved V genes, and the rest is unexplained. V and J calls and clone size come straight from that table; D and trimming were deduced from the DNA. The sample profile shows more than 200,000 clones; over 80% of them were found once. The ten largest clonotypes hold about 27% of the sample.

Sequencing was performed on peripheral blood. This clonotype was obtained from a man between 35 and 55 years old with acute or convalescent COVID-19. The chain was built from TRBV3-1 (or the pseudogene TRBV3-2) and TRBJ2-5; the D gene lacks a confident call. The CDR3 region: CASSQGATQKETQYF. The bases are TGTGCCAGCAGCCAAGGTGCGACTCAAAAAGAGACCCAGTACTTC.